The source of this T cell receptor beta chain is a study of OX40 agonist ivuxolimab in advanced cancers. From germline, CDR1 is MNHEY and CDR2 SVGAGI. V gave up 6 bases and J gave up 2 bases; unmatched junction bases: 6. This CDR3 region has 14 residues. The data were produced by immunoSEQ multiplex PCR, yet TCRdb's version contains in-frame clones alone and is incomplete. The sample yields roughly 48,000 clones, around nine tenths seen once. The clonotype originates from an adult with an advanced solid tumor such as melanoma, head and neck, liver or kidney cancer. This chain links TRBV6-5 with TRBJ1-1, with 7 bases that match TRBD1. This sample comprised CD4+ or CD8+ T cells sorted from blood, obtained in a trial of the OX40 agonist ivuxolimab. The CDR3 loop is CASRAGGVNTEAFF. The CDR3, as DNA: TGTGCCAGCAGGGCAGGGGGGGTCAACACTGAAGCTTTCTTT.